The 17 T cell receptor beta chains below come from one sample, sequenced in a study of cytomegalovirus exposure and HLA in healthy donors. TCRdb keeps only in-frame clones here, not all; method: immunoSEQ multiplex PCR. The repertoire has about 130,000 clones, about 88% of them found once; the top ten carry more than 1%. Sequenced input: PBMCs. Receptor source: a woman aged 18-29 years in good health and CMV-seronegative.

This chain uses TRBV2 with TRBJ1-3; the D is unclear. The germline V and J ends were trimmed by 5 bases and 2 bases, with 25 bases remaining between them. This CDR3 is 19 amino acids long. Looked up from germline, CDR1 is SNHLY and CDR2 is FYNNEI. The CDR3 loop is CASSPLSGGGIQTGNTIYF. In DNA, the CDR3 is TGTGCCAGCAGTCCCCTATCCGGCGGCGGAATACAAACTGGAAACACCATATATTTT.

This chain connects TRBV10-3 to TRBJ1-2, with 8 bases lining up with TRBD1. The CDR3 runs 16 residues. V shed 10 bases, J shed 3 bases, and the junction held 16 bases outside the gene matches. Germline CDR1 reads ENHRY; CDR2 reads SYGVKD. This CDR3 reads CATGQALSRLDYGYTF. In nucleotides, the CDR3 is TGTGCCACGGGACAGGCTCTTTCTCGGTTAGACTATGGCTACACCTTC.

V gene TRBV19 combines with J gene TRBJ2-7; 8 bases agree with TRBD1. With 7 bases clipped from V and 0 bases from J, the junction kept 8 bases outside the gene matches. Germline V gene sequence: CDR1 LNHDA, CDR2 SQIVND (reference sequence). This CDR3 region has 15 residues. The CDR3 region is CASTPGQASSYEQYF. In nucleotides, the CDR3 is TGTGCCAGTACCCCGGGACAGGCAAGCTCCTACGAGCAGTACTTC.

Written as DNA, the CDR3 is TGCGCCAGCAGTCCCTTCGGGACAGGGACTAGGGAGACCCAGTACTTC. The encoded protein is CASSPFGTGTRETQYF. The J gene is TRBJ2-5, the V gene TRBV5-1; D is possibly TRBD1 (9 bases). The CDR3 is 16 amino acids. Trimming cost V 5 bases and J 5 bases, with 22 bases left between them. Germline CDR1 is SGHRS and CDR2 is YFSETQ.

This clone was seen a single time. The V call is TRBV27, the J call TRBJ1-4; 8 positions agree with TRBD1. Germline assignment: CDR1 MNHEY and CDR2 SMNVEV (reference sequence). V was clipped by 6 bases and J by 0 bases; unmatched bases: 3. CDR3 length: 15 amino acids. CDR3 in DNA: TGTGCCAGCAGGAGACAGGGGTCAACTAATGAAAAACTGTTTTTT. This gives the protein CASRRQGSTNEKLFF.

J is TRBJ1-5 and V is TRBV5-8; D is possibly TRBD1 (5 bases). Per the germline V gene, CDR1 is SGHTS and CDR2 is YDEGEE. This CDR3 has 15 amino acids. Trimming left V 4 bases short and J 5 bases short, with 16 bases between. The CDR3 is CASSRTRDRYQPQHF. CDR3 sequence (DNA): TGTGCCAGCAGCCGAACCAGGGATCGATATCAGCCCCAGCATTTT.

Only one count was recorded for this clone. This CDR3 reads CASSDSFWGRGYTF. The CDR3 DNA reads as TGTGCCAGCAGTGATAGTTTTTGGGGGAGGGGCTACACCTTC. The chain couples TRBV6-1 to TRBJ1-2; tentatively, D is TRBD1 (5 bases). The CDR3 length is 14 residues. The germline V and J ends were trimmed by 3 bases and 8 bases, with 16 bases remaining between them. Germline values: CDR1 MNHNS, CDR2 SASEGT.

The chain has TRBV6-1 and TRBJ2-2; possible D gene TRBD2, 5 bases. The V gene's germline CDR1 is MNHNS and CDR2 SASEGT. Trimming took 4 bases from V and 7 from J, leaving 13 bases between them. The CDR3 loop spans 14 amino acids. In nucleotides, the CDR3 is TGTGCCAGCAGTGTGCGGGTACGGATCGGGGAGCTGTTTTTT. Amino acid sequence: CASSVRVRIGELFF.

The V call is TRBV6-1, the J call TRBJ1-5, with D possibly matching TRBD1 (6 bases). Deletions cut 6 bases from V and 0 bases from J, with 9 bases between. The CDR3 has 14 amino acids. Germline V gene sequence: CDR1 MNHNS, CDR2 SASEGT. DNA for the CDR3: TGTGCCAGCAGCAGGGGCTATAGCAATCAGCCCCAGCATTTT. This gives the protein CASSRGYSNQPQHF.

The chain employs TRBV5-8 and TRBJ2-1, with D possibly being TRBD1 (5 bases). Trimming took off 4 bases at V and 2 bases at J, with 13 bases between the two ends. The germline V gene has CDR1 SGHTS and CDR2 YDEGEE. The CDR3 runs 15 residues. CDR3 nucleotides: TGTGCCAGCAGCCCGCGACAGACAGCCTACAATGAGCAGTTCTTC. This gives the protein CASSPRQTAYNEQFF.

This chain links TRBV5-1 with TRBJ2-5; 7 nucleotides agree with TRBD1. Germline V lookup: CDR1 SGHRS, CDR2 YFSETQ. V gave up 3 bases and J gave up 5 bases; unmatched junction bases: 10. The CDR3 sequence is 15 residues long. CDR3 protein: CASSWGKGARETQYF. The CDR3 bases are TGCGCCAGCAGCTGGGGGAAGGGGGCTCGGGAGACCCAGTACTTC.

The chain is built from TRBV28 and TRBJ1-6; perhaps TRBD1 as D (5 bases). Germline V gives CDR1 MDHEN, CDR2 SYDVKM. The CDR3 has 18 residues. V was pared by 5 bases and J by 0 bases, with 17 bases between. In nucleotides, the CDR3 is TGTGCCAGCAGTGTCCCGATCGATACAGGCTCCTATAATTCACCCCTCCACTTT. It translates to CASSVPIDTGSYNSPLHF.

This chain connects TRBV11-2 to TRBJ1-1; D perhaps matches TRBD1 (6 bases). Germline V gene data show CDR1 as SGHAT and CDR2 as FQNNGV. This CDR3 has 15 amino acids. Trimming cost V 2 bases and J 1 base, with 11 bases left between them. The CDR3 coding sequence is TGTGCCAGCAGCTTATCGACAGGATCGAACACTGAAGCTTTCTTT. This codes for CASSLSTGSNTEAFF. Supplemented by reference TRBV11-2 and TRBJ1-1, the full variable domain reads EAGVAQSPRYKIIEKRQSVAFWCNPISGHATLYWYQQILGQGPKLLIQFQNNGVVDDSQLPKDRFSAERLKGVDSTLKIQPAKLEDSAVYLCASSLSTGSNTEAFFGQGTRLTVV.

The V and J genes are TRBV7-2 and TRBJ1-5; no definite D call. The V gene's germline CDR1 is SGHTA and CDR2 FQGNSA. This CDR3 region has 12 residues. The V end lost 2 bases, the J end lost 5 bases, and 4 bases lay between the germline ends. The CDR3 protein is CASSLSYQPQHF. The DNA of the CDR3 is TGTGCCAGCAGCTTATCGTATCAGCCCCAGCATTTT.

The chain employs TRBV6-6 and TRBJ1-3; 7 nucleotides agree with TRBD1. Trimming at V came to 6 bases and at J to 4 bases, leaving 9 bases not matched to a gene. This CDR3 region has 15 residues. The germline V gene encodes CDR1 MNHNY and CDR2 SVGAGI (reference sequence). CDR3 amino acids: CASSRPDRVGNTIYF. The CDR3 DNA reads TGTGCCAGCAGCCGCCCAGACAGGGTAGGAAACACCATATATTTT.

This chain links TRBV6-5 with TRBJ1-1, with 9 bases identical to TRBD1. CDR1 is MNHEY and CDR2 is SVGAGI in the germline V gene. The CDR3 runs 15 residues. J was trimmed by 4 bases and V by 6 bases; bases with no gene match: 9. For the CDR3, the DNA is TGTGCCAGCAGCCCGACCGGGACAGGGATCACTGAAGCTTTCTTT. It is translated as CASSPTGTGITEAFF.

The CDR3 DNA sequence: TGTGCCAGCAGCCTCCGGGACAGGGGCCCTTACTATGGCTACACCTTC. This sequence encodes CASSLRDRGPYYGYTF. The chain links TRBV13 to TRBJ1-2; 10 nucleotides align to TRBD1. This CDR3 contains 16 residues. CDR1 PRHDT and CDR2 FYEKMQ come from the germline V gene (reference sequence). V gave up 5 bases and J gave up 3 bases; unmatched junction bases: 9. The entire variable domain, with the rest obtained from reference TRBV13 and TRBJ1-2, is as follows: AAGVIQSPRHLIKEKRETATLKCYPIPRHDTVYWYQQGPGQDPQFLISFYEKMQSDKGSIPDRFSAQQFSDYHSELNMSSLELGDSALYFCASSLRDRGPYYGYTFGSGTRLTVV.